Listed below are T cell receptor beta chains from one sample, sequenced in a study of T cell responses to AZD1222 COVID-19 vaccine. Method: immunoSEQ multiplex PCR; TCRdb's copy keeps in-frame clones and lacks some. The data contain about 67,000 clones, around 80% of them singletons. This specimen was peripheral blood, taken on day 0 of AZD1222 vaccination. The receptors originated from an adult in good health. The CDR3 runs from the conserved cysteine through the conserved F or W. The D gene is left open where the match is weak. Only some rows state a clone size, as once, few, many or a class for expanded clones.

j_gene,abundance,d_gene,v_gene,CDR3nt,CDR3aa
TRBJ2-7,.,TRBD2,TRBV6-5,TGTGCCAGCAGTTCCAGCGGGAGAGGGTACGAGCAGTACTTC,CASSSSGRGYEQYF
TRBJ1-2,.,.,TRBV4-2,TGTGCCAGCAGCCAAGTAATCGTATCTAACTATGGCTACACCTTC,CASSQVIVSNYGYTF
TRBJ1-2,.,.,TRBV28,TGTGCCAGCAGTTTTCTGGGACGGGGCTATGGCTACACCTTC,CASSFLGRGYGYTF
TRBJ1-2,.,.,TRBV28,TGTGCCAGCGTGACAGGATACTATGGCTACACCTTC,CASVTGYYGYTF
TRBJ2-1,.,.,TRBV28,TGTGCCAGCAGTTTCGTGTTCGGCGATGAGCAGTTCTTC,CASSFVFGDEQFF
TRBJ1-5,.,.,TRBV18,TGTGCCAGCTCAAGAGGGGATCAGCCCCAGCATTTT,CASSRGDQPQHF
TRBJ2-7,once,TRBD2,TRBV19,TGTGCCAGTAGCTCGGGCGGGAGGGGTGCCTACGAGCAGTACTTC,CASSSGGRGAYEQYF
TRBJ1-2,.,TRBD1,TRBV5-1,TGCGCCAGCAGCCCCCGGGACAGGGATCCCTATGGCTACACCTTC,CASSPRDRDPYGYTF
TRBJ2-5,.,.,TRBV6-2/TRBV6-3,TGTGCCAGCAGCAGGACTACCCTAGGGGAGACCCAGTACTTC,CASSRTTLGETQYF
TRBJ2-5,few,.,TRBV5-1,TGCGCCAGCAGGTCAGACCCTCAGGCACAAGAGACCCAGTACTTC,CASRSDPQAQETQYF
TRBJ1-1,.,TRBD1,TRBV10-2,TGCGCCAGCAGTGAGAACAAACAGGGGTGGTTCGCTTTCTTT,CASSENKQGWFAFF
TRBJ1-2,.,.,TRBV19,TGTGCCAGTAGTATAGACGTTTTCGGGGGCTTTGGTGGCTACACCTTC,CASSIDVFGGFGGYTF
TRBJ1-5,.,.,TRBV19,TGTGCCAGTAGTGGCTGGCAGATTTATAGCAATCAGCCCCAGCATTTT,CASSGWQIYSNQPQHF
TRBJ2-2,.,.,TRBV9,TGTGCCAGCAGCGTAGGGACTGTAAACACCGGGGAGCTGTTTTTT,CASSVGTVNTGELFF